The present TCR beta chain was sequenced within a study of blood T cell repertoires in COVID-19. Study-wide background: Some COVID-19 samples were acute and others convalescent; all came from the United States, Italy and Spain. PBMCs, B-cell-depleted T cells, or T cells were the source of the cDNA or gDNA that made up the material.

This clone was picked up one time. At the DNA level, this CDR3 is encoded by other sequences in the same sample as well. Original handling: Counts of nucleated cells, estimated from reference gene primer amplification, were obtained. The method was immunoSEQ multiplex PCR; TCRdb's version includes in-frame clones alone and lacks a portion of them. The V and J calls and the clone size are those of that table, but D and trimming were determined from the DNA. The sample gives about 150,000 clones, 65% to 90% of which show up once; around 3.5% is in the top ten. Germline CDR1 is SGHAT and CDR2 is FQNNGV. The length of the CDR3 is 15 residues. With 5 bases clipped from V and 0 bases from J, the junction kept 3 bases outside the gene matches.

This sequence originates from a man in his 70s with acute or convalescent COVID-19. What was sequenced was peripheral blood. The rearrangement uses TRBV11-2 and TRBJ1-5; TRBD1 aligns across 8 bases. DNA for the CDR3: TGTGCCAGCAGCCCCGACAGGGGTAGCAATCAGCCCCAGCATTTT. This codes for CASSPDRGSNQPQHF.